This T cell receptor beta chain was sequenced during a study of shared clonotypes between healthy human individuals. Note on this clone: Its antigen is unknown.

Germline V lookup: CDR1 SQVTM, CDR2 ANQGSEA. The CDR3 sequence is 11 residues long. Trimming stripped 0 bases from V and 9 bases from J, with 6 bases between. Study-level results: Donor scarcity curtailed the genetic and exposure-history diversity represented herein. Sampling included only blood; tissue repertoires likely differ.

Clones were sequenced by immunoSEQ multiplex PCR, and TCRdb holds only the in-frame ones, with some missing. The table records roughly 95,000 clones, approximately 51% of them present only once. The TCR originated in a woman aged 40 to 50 in good health. Some clones in this sample may be carry-over from other donors' samples. Input material: PBMCs. The V and J genes are TRBV29-1 and TRBJ2-1; the D is unclear. The CDR3 region has the DNA TGCAGCGTTGAAGATACCGCTGAGCAGTTCTTC. Residues: CSVEDTAEQFF.